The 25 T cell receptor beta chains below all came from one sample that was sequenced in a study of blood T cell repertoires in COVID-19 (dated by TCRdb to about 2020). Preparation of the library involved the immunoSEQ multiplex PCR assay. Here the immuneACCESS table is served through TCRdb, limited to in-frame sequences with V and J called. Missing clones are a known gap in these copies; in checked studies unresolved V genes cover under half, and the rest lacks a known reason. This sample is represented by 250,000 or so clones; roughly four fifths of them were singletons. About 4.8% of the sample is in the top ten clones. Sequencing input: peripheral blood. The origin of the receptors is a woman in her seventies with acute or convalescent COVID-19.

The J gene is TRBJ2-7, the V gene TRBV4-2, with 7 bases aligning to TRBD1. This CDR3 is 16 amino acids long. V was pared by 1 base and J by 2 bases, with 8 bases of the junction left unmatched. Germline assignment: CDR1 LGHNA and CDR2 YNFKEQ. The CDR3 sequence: CASSQAHRQGAYEQYF. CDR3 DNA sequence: TGTGCCAGCAGCCAAGCCCATCGACAGGGAGCCTACGAGCAGTACTTC.

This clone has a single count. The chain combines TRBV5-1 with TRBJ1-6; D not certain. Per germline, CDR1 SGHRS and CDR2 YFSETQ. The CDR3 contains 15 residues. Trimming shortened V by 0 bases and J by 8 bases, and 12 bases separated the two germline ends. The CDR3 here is CASSLGGVADSPLHF. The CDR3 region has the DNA TGCGCCAGCAGCTTGGGAGGAGTGGCGGATTCACCCCTCCACTTT.

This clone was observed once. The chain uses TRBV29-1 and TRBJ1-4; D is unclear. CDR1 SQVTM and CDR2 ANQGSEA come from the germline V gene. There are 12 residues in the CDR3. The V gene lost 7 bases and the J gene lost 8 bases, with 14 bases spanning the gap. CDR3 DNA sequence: TGCAGCGCCGCCTACGGGAGGGAAAAACTGTTTTTT. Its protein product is CSAAYGREKLFF.

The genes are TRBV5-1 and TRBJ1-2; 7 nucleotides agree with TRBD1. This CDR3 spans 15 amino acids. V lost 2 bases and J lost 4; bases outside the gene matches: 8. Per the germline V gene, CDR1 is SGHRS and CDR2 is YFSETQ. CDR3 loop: CASSFTAQGIYGYTF. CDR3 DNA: TGCGCCAGCAGCTTTACCGCACAGGGGATCTATGGCTACACCTTC. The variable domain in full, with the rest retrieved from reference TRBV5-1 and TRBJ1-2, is KAGVTQTPRYLIKTRGQQVTLSCSPISGHRSVSWYQQTPGQGLQFLFEYFSETQRNKGNFPGRFSGRQFSNSRSEMNVSTLELGDSALYLCASSFTAQGIYGYTFGSGTRLTVV.

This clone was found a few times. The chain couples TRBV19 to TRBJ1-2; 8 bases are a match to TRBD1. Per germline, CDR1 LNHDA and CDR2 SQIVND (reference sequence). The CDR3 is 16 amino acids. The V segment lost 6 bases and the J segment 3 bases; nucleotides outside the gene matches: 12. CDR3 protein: CASRPTGTGIDYGYTF. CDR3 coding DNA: TGTGCCAGTAGACCGACCGGGACAGGTATTGACTATGGCTACACCTTC.

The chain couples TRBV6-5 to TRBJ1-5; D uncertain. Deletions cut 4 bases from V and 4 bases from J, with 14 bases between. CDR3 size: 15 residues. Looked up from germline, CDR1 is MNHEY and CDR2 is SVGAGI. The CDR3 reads CASSSYGRTNQPQHF. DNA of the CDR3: TGTGCCAGCAGTTCGTACGGGAGAACTAATCAGCCCCAGCATTTT.

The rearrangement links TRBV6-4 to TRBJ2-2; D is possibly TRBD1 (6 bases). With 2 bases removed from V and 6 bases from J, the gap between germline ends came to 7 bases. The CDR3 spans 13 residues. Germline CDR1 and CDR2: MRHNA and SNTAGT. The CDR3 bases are TGTGCCAGCAGTGACGGGACACCCGGGGAGCTGTTTTTT. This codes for CASSDGTPGELFF.

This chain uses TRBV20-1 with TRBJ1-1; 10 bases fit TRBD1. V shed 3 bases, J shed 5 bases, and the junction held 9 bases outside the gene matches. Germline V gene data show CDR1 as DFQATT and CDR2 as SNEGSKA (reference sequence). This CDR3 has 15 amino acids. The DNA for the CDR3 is TGCAGTGCTAGTGATCCGGGACAGGGGTGGACTGAAGCTTTCTTT. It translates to CSASDPGQGWTEAFF.

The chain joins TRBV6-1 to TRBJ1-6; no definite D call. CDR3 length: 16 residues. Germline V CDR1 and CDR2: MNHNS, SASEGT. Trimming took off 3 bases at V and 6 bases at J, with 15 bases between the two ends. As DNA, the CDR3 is TGTGCCAGCAGTGAGTTACCTAACAGTCGTAATTCACCCCTCCACTTT. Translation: CASSELPNSRNSPLHF.

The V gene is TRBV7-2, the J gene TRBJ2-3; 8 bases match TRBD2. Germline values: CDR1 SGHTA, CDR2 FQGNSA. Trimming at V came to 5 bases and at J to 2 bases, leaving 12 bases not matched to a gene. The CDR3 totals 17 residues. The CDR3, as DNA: TGTGCCAGCAGCCCCGACTATGCGGGGGGACACACAGATACGCAGTATTTT. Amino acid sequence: CASSPDYAGGHTDTQYF. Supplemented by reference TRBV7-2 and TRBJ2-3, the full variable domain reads GAGVSQSPSNKVTEKGKDVELRCDPISGHTALYWYRQSLGQGLEFLIYFQGNSAPDKSGLPSDRFSAERTGGSVSTLTIQRTQQEDSAVYLCASSPDYAGGHTDTQYFGPGTRLTVL.

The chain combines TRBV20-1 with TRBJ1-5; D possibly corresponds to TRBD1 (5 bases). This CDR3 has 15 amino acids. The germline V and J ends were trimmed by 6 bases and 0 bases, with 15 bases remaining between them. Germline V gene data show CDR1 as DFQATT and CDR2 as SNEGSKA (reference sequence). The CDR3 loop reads CSASPQEYSNQPQHF. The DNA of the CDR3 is TGCAGTGCGAGTCCACAGGAGTATAGCAATCAGCCCCAGCATTTT.

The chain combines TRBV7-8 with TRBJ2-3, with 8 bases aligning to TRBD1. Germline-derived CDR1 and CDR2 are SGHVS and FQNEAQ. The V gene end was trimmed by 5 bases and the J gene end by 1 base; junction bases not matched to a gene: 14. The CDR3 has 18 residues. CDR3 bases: TGTGCCAGCAGCACGAGTTTAGACAGGGGTAAAGGCACAGATACGCAGTATTTT. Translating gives CASSTSLDRGKGTDTQYF.

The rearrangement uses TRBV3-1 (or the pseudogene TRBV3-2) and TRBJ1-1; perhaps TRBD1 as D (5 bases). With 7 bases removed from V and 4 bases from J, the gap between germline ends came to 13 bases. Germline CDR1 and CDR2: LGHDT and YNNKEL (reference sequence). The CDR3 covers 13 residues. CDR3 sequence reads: CASNSGGGTEAFF. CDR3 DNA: TGTGCCAGCAACTCTGGGGGGGGCACTGAAGCTTTCTTT.

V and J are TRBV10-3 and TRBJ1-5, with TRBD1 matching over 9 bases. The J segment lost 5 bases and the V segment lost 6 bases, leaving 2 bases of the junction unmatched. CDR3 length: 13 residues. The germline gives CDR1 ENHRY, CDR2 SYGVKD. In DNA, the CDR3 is TGTGCCATCAGGAGGACAGGGGATCAGCCCCAGCATTTT. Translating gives CAIRRTGDQPQHF.

The CDR3 DNA reads as TGTGCCATCCAACCTGAACAGGGTGTCCACGAGCAGTACTTC. It codes for CAIQPEQGVHEQYF. This chain connects TRBV10-3 to TRBJ2-7; the D gene is possibly TRBD1 (6 bases). Germline V gene data show CDR1 as ENHRY and CDR2 as SYGVKD. The V end lost 8 bases, the J end lost 5 bases, and 19 bases lay between the germline ends. The CDR3 runs 14 residues.

CDR3 in amino acids: CASSFGTGGVGDTQYF. CDR3 bases: TGTGCCAGCAGCTTCGGGACAGGGGGCGTGGGAGATACGCAGTATTTT. V and J are TRBV11-2 and TRBJ2-3, with 12 bases identical to TRBD1. The CDR3 is made up of 16 amino acids. The germline CDR1 and CDR2 sequences are SGHAT and FQNNGV. The V segment lost 3 bases and the J segment 5 bases; nucleotides outside the gene matches: 6.

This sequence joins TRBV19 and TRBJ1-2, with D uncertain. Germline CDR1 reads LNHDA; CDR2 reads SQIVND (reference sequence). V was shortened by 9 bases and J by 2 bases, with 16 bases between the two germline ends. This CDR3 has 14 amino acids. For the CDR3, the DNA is TGTGCCAGCGGCCTGTGGGAGGTCAACTATGGCTACACCTTC. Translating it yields CASGLWEVNYGYTF.

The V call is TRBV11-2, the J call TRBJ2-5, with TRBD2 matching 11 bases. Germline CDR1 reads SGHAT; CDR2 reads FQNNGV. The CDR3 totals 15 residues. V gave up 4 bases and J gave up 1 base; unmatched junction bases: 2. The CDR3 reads CASSSTSGAQETQYF. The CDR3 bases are TGTGCCAGCAGCTCGACTAGCGGGGCCCAAGAGACCCAGTACTTC. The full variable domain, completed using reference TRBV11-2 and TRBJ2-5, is EAGVAQSPRYKIIEKRQSVAFWCNPISGHATLYWYQQILGQGPKLLIQFQNNGVVDDSQLPKDRFSAERLKGVDSTLKIQPAKLEDSAVYLCASSSTSGAQETQYFGPGTRLLVL.

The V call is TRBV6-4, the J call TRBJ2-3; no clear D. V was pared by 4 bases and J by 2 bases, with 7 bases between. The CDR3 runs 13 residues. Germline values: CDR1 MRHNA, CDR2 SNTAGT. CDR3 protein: CASSVGPTDTQYF. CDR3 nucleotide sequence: TGTGCCAGCAGTGTTGGCCCCACAGATACGCAGTATTTT.

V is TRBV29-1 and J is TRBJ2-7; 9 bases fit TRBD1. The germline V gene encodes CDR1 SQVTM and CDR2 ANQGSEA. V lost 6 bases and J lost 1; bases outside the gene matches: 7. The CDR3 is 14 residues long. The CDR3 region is CSVGAGTGSYEQYF. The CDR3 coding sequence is TGCAGCGTCGGCGCCGGGACAGGGTCCTACGAGCAGTACTTC.

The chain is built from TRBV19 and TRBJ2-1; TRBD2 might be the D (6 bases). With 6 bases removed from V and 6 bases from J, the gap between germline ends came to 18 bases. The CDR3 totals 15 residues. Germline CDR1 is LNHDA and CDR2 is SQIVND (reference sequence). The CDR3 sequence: CASSHGGLSGNEQFF. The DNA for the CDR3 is TGTGCCAGTAGCCACGGGGGACTTTCAGGCAATGAGCAGTTCTTC.

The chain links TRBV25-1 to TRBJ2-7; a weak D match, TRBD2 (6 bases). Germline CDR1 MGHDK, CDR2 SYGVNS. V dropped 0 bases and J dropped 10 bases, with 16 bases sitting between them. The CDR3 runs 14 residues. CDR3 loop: CASSEYGGTFKQYF. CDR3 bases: TGTGCCAGCAGTGAATATGGTGGGACTTTTAAACAGTACTTC.

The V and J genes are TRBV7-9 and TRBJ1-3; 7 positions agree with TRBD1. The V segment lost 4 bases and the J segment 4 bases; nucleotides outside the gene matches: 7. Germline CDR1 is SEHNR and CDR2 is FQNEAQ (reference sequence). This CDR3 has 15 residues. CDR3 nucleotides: TGTGCCAGCAGCTCCCTGACAGGGATGGGAAACACCATATATTTT. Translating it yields CASSSLTGMGNTIYF.

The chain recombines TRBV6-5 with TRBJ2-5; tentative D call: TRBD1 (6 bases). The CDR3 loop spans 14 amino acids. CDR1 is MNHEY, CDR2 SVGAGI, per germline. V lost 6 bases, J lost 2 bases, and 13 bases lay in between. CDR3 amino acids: CASRPTGIQETQYF. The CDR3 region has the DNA TGTGCCAGCAGGCCCACAGGGATTCAAGAGACCCAGTACTTC.

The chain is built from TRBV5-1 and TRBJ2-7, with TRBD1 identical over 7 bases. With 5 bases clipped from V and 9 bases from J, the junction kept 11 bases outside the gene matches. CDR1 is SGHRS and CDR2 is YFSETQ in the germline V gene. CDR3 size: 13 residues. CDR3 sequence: CASRTGTEGGQYF. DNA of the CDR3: TGCGCCAGCAGAACCGGGACAGAAGGCGGGCAGTACTTC.